This passage covers 25 T cell receptor beta chains from one sample sequenced in a study of blood T cell repertoires in COVID-19. Some clones are missing from TCRdb's copy, which holds only in-frame ones; the method was immunoSEQ multiplex PCR. Among more than 85,000 clones listed, about 81% were seen once. Sequenced material: peripheral blood. The receptors come from a man between 65 and 79 years old with acute or convalescent COVID-19.

The chain employs TRBV28 and TRBJ1-2; 11 nucleotides line up with TRBD1. The V gene's germline CDR1 is MDHEN and CDR2 SYDVKM. V was clipped by 6 bases and J by 8 bases; unmatched bases: 8. This CDR3 contains 14 residues. CDR3 DNA sequence: TGTGCCAGCAGCCGTGGACAGGGGGCTAGGGGCTACACCTTC. Protein: CASSRGQGARGYTF.

The chain combines TRBV6-1 with TRBJ1-5; D might be TRBD1 (5 bases). This CDR3 has 14 residues. The germline V gene has CDR1 MNHNS and CDR2 SASEGT. The V end was cut by 3 bases, the J end by 6 bases, with 12 bases between. The DNA of the CDR3 is TGTGCCAGCAGTGACCGGGGGGGTCTTCAGCCCCAGCATTTT. Translating gives CASSDRGGLQPQHF.

In its sample, this clone was seen a few times. This rearrangement joins TRBV9 to TRBJ2-5, with 10 bases fitting TRBD2. Germline CDR1 reads SGDLS; CDR2 reads YYNGEE. The CDR3 has 17 residues. The ends lost 0 bases at V and 5 bases at J; junction bases unmatched: 10. CDR3 nucleotide sequence: TGTGCCAGCAGCGTAGCTAGTAGCGGGAGGCTGGGGGAGACCCAGTACTTC. It yields the protein CASSVASSGRLGETQYF.

This chain links TRBV27 with TRBJ1-1, with D tentatively TRBD1 (5 bases). CDR1 is MNHEY and CDR2 is SMNVEV in the germline V gene (reference sequence). The V end lost 4 bases, the J end lost 0 bases, and 12 bases lay between the germline ends. CDR3 length: 15 amino acids. The CDR3 loop is CASSYRYNMNTEAFF. The CDR3 DNA sequence: TGTGCCAGCAGTTACAGGTACAATATGAACACTGAAGCTTTCTTT.

The rearrangement joins TRBV11-2 to TRBJ2-3; the D gene is possibly TRBD2 (5 bases). CDR3 size: 15 residues. CDR1 is SGHAT and CDR2 is FQNNGV in the germline V gene. Trimming removed 0 bases at V and 3 bases at J, with 10 bases between. The CDR3 coding sequence is TGTGCCAGCAGCTTAGAAAGAGGGATGACAGATACGCAGTATTTT. Translation gives CASSLERGMTDTQYF.

J is TRBJ1-5 and V is TRBV19, with a weak D call TRBD1 (5 bases). Trimming cost V 3 bases and J 10 bases, with 16 bases left between them. There are 14 residues in the CDR3. The V gene's germline CDR1 is LNHDA and CDR2 SQIVND (reference sequence). Here the CDR3 DNA reads TGTGCCAGTAGTATTCTATCAGGGCTTAAACCCCAGCATTTT. Its translation: CASSILSGLKPQHF.

The chain is built from TRBV18 and TRBJ2-2, with D hard to call. The CDR3 covers 15 residues. V dropped 1 base and J dropped 1 base, with 7 bases sitting between them. The V gene's germline CDR1 is KGHSH and CDR2 LQKENI. CDR3 sequence: CASSPRSQNTGELFF. The CDR3 DNA is TGTGCCAGCTCACCACGTTCCCAGAACACCGGGGAGCTGTTTTTT.

V gene TRBV24-1 combines with J gene TRBJ2-5; D not certain. Germline CDR1 KGHDR, CDR2 SFDVKD. Trimming removed 3 bases at V and 5 bases at J, with 9 bases between. This CDR3 is 13 amino acids long. In DNA form, the CDR3 reads TGTGCCACCAGTGATAGGAGTTGGGAGACCCAGTACTTC. This codes for CATSDRSWETQYF.

The chain recombines TRBV6-4 with TRBJ2-1, with 14 bases identical to TRBD2. The CDR3 length is 15 residues. Germline-derived CDR1 and CDR2 are MRHNA and SNTAGT. V lost 4 bases to trimming and J lost 7 bases; unmatched junction nucleotides: 3. As DNA, the CDR3 is TGTGCCAGCAGTGGACTAGCGGGAGGGGGTAATGAGCAGTTCTTC. Encoded protein: CASSGLAGGGNEQFF.

The chain employs TRBV20-1 and TRBJ1-5, with D unclear. Germline V CDR1 and CDR2: DFQATT, SNEGSKA (reference sequence). Deletions cut 5 bases from V and 11 bases from J, with 10 bases between. The CDR3 contains 10 residues. The CDR3: CSAATTTQHF. In DNA form, the CDR3 reads TGCAGTGCTGCAACTACGACCCAGCATTTT.

This clone was observed a few times. The same CDR3 arises from other DNA sequences in this sample as well. V and J are TRBV6-5 and TRBJ1-5; the D gene is possibly TRBD1 (6 bases). CDR3 size: 14 residues. The germline V and J ends were trimmed by 5 bases and 0 bases, with 8 bases remaining between them. Germline assignment: CDR1 MNHEY and CDR2 SVGAGI. The CDR3 sequence is CASSTGYSNQPQHF. The CDR3 nucleotides are TGTGCCAGCAGTACAGGGTATAGCAATCAGCCCCAGCATTTT.

J is TRBJ2-1 and V is TRBV5-1; 8 nucleotides align to TRBD2. CDR3 length: 15 residues. V trimming: 6 bases; J trimming: 7 bases; junction bases outside the gene matches: 12. Germline assignment: CDR1 SGHRS and CDR2 YFSETQ. Written as DNA, the CDR3 is TGCGCCAGCACACCAGCGGGGGCCGTCGGGAATGAGCAGTTCTTC. Its protein is CASTPAGAVGNEQFF.

The chain recombines TRBV19 with TRBJ2-2, with 10 bases fitting TRBD2. With V trimmed by 3 bases and J by 9 bases, 7 bases remained unmatched. This CDR3 contains 15 residues. Germline V CDR1 and CDR2: LNHDA, SQIVND (reference sequence). The CDR3 is CASSIASGGARELFF. DNA for the CDR3: TGTGCCAGTAGTATCGCTAGCGGGGGAGCCCGGGAGCTGTTTTTT. The full variable domain, in which reference TRBV19 and TRBJ2-2 provide the parts outside the CDR3, is DGGITQSPKYLFRKEGQNVTLSCEQNLNHDAMYWYRQDPGQGLRLIYYSQIVNDFQKGDIAEGYSVSREKKESFPLTVTSAQKNPTAFYLCASSIASGGARELFFGEGSRLTVL.

The chain employs TRBV19 and TRBJ2-4; 8 bases fit TRBD1. Germline-derived CDR1 and CDR2 are LNHDA and SQIVND (reference sequence). V lost 0 bases to trimming and J lost 1 base; unmatched junction nucleotides: 5. The CDR3 runs to 17 residues. Here the CDR3 reads CASSIDPTGVAKNIQYF. The CDR3 DNA reads as TGTGCCAGTAGTATAGATCCGACAGGGGTGGCCAAAAACATTCAGTACTTC.

V gene TRBV18 combines with J gene TRBJ2-1; a possible D gene is TRBD2 (5 bases). In germline, CDR1 is KGHSH, CDR2 LQKENI. CDR3 size: 15 residues. The ends were cut back, 4 bases at V and 0 bases at J, with 10 bases in the middle. CDR3 sequence: CASSLTGSSYNEQFF. The CDR3 DNA is TGTGCCAGCTCACTGACTGGGAGCTCCTACAATGAGCAGTTCTTC.

This chain connects TRBV6-5 to TRBJ1-2; 8 bases match TRBD1. The V segment lost 8 bases and the J segment 8 bases; nucleotides outside the gene matches: 13. This CDR3 has 14 residues. In germline, CDR1 is MNHEY, CDR2 SVGAGI. The chain's CDR3 is CASSRRTGLEGYTF. The DNA for the CDR3 is TGTGCCAGCTCTCGGAGGACAGGGTTGGAAGGCTACACCTTC.

The CDR3 sequence: CASRSGSREKLFF. For the CDR3, the DNA is TGTGCCAGCAGGTCAGGGTCTCGAGAAAAACTGTTTTTT. The V call is TRBV28, the J call TRBJ1-4; D possibly corresponds to TRBD1 (5 bases). CDR1 is MDHEN and CDR2 is SYDVKM in the germline V gene. V dropped 6 bases and J dropped 8 bases, with 13 bases sitting between them. This CDR3 region has 13 residues.

The genes are TRBV27 and TRBJ2-3, with 11 nucleotides matching TRBD1. CDR3 size: 16 residues. Germline lookup yields CDR1 MNHEY and CDR2 SMNVEV (reference sequence). The trim removed 6 bases at V and 4 bases at J, leaving 9 bases unmatched. The CDR3 region is CASRPRTGGASDTQYF. The CDR3 nucleotides read TGTGCCAGCAGACCCCGGACAGGGGGCGCCTCAGATACGCAGTATTTT.

The rearrangement links TRBV27 to TRBJ2-1, with 7 bases aligning to TRBD2. From germline, CDR1 is MNHEY and CDR2 SMNVEV (reference sequence). V gave up 3 bases and J gave up 6 bases; unmatched junction bases: 8. The CDR3 is 15 amino acids. In nucleotides, the CDR3 is TGTGCCAGCAGTTTTTGGAGGGAGGGCCGCAATGAGCAGTTCTTC. Translated, it gives CASSFWREGRNEQFF.

The chain has TRBV5-1 and TRBJ1-1; TRBD1 matches 12 bases. The V gene's germline CDR1 is SGHRS and CDR2 YFSETQ. The CDR3 consists of 15 residues. Trimming at V came to 4 bases and at J to 3 bases, leaving 4 bases not matched to a gene. The chain's CDR3 is CASSLGQGAHTEAFF. CDR3 coding DNA: TGCGCCAGCAGCCTGGGACAGGGGGCACACACTGAAGCTTTCTTT. Combining the CDR3 with reference TRBV5-1 and TRBJ1-1 gives the whole variable domain KAGVTQTPRYLIKTRGQQVTLSCSPISGHRSVSWYQQTPGQGLQFLFEYFSETQRNKGNFPGRFSGRQFSNSRSEMNVSTLELGDSALYLCASSLGQGAHTEAFFGQGTRLTVV.

The chain combines TRBV9 with TRBJ2-2; 7 bases align to TRBD2. The CDR3 is 15 amino acids. The V gene's germline CDR1 is SGDLS and CDR2 YYNGEE. After removal of 0 bases from V and 6 bases from J, the junction contained 5 bases not matched to a gene. CDR3 nucleotide sequence: TGTGCCAGCAGCGTAGAGGCGGGAGCAGCCGGGGAGCTGTTTTTT. This encodes CASSVEAGAAGELFF.

V is TRBV27 and J is TRBJ2-1; a possible D gene is TRBD1 (6 bases). Trimming stripped 3 bases from V and 6 bases from J, with 12 bases between. Looked up from germline, CDR1 is MNHEY and CDR2 is SMNVEV (reference sequence). CDR3 length equals 14 residues. The CDR3: CASSFQGIGNEQFF. CDR3 coding DNA: TGTGCCAGCAGTTTTCAGGGGATCGGCAATGAGCAGTTCTTC.

This clone has at least ten counts. The chain is built from TRBV2 and TRBJ2-1; TRBD2 matches at 12 bases. CDR1 is SNHLY, CDR2 FYNNEI, per germline. CDR3 length: 15 amino acids. V shed 6 bases and J 9 bases; nucleotides not matched to a gene: 9. As DNA, the CDR3 is TGTGCCAGCAGGCTGACTAGCGGGAGAGAAGGTGAGCAGTTCTTC. Residues: CASRLTSGREGEQFF.

The chain employs TRBV5-1 and TRBJ2-7; the D gene is possibly TRBD2 (6 bases). The CDR3 is 15 amino acids. The V end was cut by 6 bases, the J end by 0 bases, with 16 bases between. CDR1 and CDR2 (germline): SGHRS, YFSETQ. CDR3 protein: CASTPVGTVSYEQYF. The CDR3 region has the DNA TGCGCCAGCACCCCCGTCGGGACTGTCTCCTACGAGCAGTACTTC.

This chain uses TRBV24-1 with TRBJ2-3; a possible D gene is TRBD1 (6 bases). Trimming took 6 bases from V and 2 from J, leaving 14 bases between them. Germline V gene sequence: CDR1 KGHDR, CDR2 SFDVKD. This CDR3 is 15 amino acids long. In DNA, the CDR3 is TGTGCCACCAGTACCGGGACACGGAACACAGATACGCAGTATTTT. This sequence encodes CATSTGTRNTDTQYF.